A single sample gave rise to the 6 T cell receptor beta chains below, sequenced in a study of follicular helper T cells after annual influenza vaccination. Time point meaning: 2015-2016 season, pre-vaccination. Generated by immunoSEQ multiplex PCR, the TCRdb table keeps only in-frame clones and is missing some. The sample carries about 10,000 clones, about 84% recorded once. The sample here was CXCR5+ CD38- circulating T follicular helper cells from blood, taken on the day of influenza vaccination. Subset of the sample: circulating Tfh, non-naive CD4+CXCR5+PD-1+ (ICOS+CD38+ or ICOS-CD38-). These receptors came from an adult who received the influenza vaccine.

The V gene is TRBV7-2, the J gene TRBJ1-1; D is undetermined. The CDR3 length is 13 residues. Germline lookup yields CDR1 SGHTA and CDR2 FQGNSA. Trimming stripped 2 bases from V and 7 bases from J, with 11 bases between. The CDR3 DNA sequence: TGTGCCAGCAGCTTATTTGGCGAGGGTGAAGCTTTCTTT. Translating it yields CASSLFGEGEAFF.

The gene calls are TRBV18 and TRBJ2-2, with 8 bases fitting TRBD1. V shed 2 bases and J 6 bases; nucleotides not matched to a gene: 8. The CDR3 covers 16 residues. The germline V gene encodes CDR1 KGHSH and CDR2 LQKENI. In nucleotides, the CDR3 is TGTGCCAGCTCACCATCCAGGGGGCATCGTCCCGGGGAGCTGTTTTTT. Translated, it gives CASSPSRGHRPGELFF.

This clone was observed a single time. V is TRBV28 and J is TRBJ1-2; tentatively, D is TRBD1 (5 bases). CDR1 MDHEN and CDR2 SYDVKM come from the germline V gene. V dropped 2 bases and J dropped 8 bases, with 18 bases sitting between them. The CDR3 is made up of 15 amino acids. The CDR3 region has the DNA TGTGCCAGCAGTTTAAATCCACTAGGGGTTGGCGGCTACACCTTC. Protein product: CASSLNPLGVGGYTF.

This clone was counted a few times. The rearrangement joins TRBV6-5 to TRBJ1-6, with D possibly TRBD1 on 6 matching bases. The CDR3 sequence is 14 residues long. V gave up 6 bases and J gave up 9 bases, with 15 bases separating them. In germline, CDR1 is MNHEY, CDR2 SVGAGI. The CDR3 region is CASSRTVWGSPLHF. CDR3 sequence (DNA): TGTGCCAGCAGCCGGACAGTTTGGGGTTCACCCCTCCACTTT.

The rearrangement joins TRBV11-2 to TRBJ1-2, with D maybe TRBD1 (6 bases). Trimming shortened V by 5 bases and J by 8 bases, and 21 bases separated the two germline ends. Per germline, CDR1 SGHAT and CDR2 FQNNGV. This CDR3 is built from 15 residues. For the CDR3, the DNA is TGTGCCAGCAGCAAGAACAGGGCGTTGTCGGGGGGCTACACCTTC. Protein product: CASSKNRALSGGYTF.

J is TRBJ1-4 and V is TRBV5-1; D not certain. The CDR3 is 13 residues long. CDR1 is SGHRS and CDR2 is YFSETQ in the germline V gene. Trimming left V 0 bases short and J 3 bases short, with 3 bases between. This CDR3 is CASSLAANEKLFF. CDR3 bases: TGCGCCAGCAGCTTGGCCGCTAATGAAAAACTGTTTTTT.